These 8 T cell receptor beta chains originate from one sample sequenced in a study of blood T cell repertoires in COVID-19. Profiling relied on immunoSEQ multiplex PCR, and the TCRdb table lists in-frame clones only, not all of them. The sample has about 240,000 clones, around 86% seen once. Sequenced material: peripheral blood. The receptor source for this set is a woman older than 75 with COVID-19, enrolled during active disease.

The V and J genes are TRBV5-6 and TRBJ1-1; 7 bases line up with TRBD1. The CDR3 extends over 13 amino acids. Germline V gives CDR1 SGHDT, CDR2 YYEEEE. V shed 6 bases, J shed 5 bases, and the junction held 7 bases outside the gene matches. The DNA of the CDR3 is TGTGCCAGCATACCCCAGGGGGAGACTGAAGCTTTCTTT. This gives the protein CASIPQGETEAFF.

Only one count was recorded for this clone. The chain joins TRBV5-1 to TRBJ2-7, with TRBD1 identical over 7 bases. The ends lost 4 bases at V and 1 base at J; junction bases unmatched: 11. This CDR3 is 16 amino acids long. Per germline, CDR1 SGHRS and CDR2 YFSETQ. CDR3 in DNA: TGCGCCAGCAGCCCTTTGTCCGGGACAGATTCCTACGAGCAGTACTTC. Its translation: CASSPLSGTDSYEQYF.

This CDR3 is CASSLGTAGPNYGYTF. The CDR3 bases are TGTGCCAGCAGCTTAGGTACGGCGGGGCCTAACTATGGCTACACCTTC. The chain couples TRBV7-9 to TRBJ1-2; TRBD1 is a possible D gene (5 bases). Germline CDR1 and CDR2: SEHNR and FQNEAQ (reference sequence). The V gene lost 1 base and the J gene lost 0 bases, with 12 bases spanning the gap. The CDR3 loop spans 16 amino acids.

The chain combines TRBV11-2 with TRBJ2-2; D perhaps matches TRBD2 (5 bases). CDR3 length: 13 amino acids. From germline, CDR1 is SGHAT and CDR2 FQNNGV. Trimming cost V 2 bases and J 9 bases, with 10 bases left between them. In nucleotides, the CDR3 is TGTGCCAGCAGCTTAATTAGGGAGCGGGAGCTGTTTTTT. It yields the protein CASSLIRERELFF.

V is TRBV2 and J is TRBJ1-2; 7 bases line up with TRBD1. This CDR3 region has 16 residues. J gave up 4 bases and V 4 bases, and 12 bases lay outside the gene matches. Per the germline V gene, CDR1 is SNHLY and CDR2 is FYNNEI. In DNA, the CDR3 is TGTGCCAGCAGTGTTCTCCGACAGGGATCACTCTATGGCTACACCTTC. Protein sequence: CASSVLRQGSLYGYTF.

This clone has a handful of counts. The rearrangement links TRBV5-1 to TRBJ1-2, with TRBD1 matching 12 bases. The junction had 14 bases not matched to a gene; V was cut back by 1 base and J by 10 bases. In germline, CDR1 is SGHRS, CDR2 YFSETQ. This CDR3 comprises 17 residues. CDR3 DNA sequence: TGCGCCAGCAGCTTGTTGAGCCCCCGGGACAGGGGGCTTGACTACACCTTC. It specifies CASSLLSPRDRGLDYTF.

V and J are TRBV5-1 and TRBJ1-3; D is possibly TRBD1 (6 bases). Trimming left V 4 bases short and J 0 bases short, with 11 bases between. CDR1 is SGHRS, CDR2 YFSETQ, per germline. The CDR3 has 15 amino acids. CDR3 protein: CASSPGQHSGNTIYF. CDR3 sequence (DNA): TGCGCCAGCAGCCCAGGACAGCACTCTGGAAACACCATATATTTT.

The chain couples TRBV12-3 or TRBV12-4 to TRBJ1-2, with TRBD1 matching 10 bases. V lost 6 bases and J lost 6; bases outside the gene matches: 4. CDR3 length equals 13 residues. CDR3 sequence: CASRLGQGDGYTF. The CDR3 region has the DNA TGTGCCAGCAGACTCGGACAGGGGGATGGCTACACCTTC.